These T cell receptor beta chains were read from a single sample in a study of shared clonotypes between healthy human individuals. The assay was immunoSEQ multiplex PCR, and TCRdb's table has in-frame clones only and misses some. The top ten hold around 0.47% of the sample, which has about 1.1 million clones, 75% to 85% seen once. Material for sequencing was memory CD4+ T cells from PBMCs. Receptor source: a man aged 18 to 29 in good health. Some clones in this sample may be carry-over from other donors' samples. The CDR3 runs from the conserved cysteine through the conserved F or W. The D gene is left open where the match is weak. The listing skips clone size in some rows; elsewhere it reads once, few, many or a size class.

size	V	J	D	DNA	CDR3
NA	TRBV7-8	TRBJ2-7	NA	TGTGCCAGCAGCTTAATCTTTGGAGGGGGGGTCGAGCAGTACTTC	CASSLIFGGGVEQYF
NA	TRBV28	TRBJ2-1	NA	TGTGCCAGTTCCTTCCCGGGATTCTCCTACAATGAGCAGTTCTTC	CASSFPGFSYNEQFF
NA	TRBV5-1	TRBJ2-5	TRBD1	TGCGCCAGCTCCGTGGTGGGACAGGGCCAAGAGACCCAGTACTTC	CASSVVGQGQETQYF
NA	TRBV28	TRBJ1-2	NA	TGTGCCAGCAAATCCTCTTACTATGGCTACACCTTC	CASKSSYYGYTF
NA	TRBV11-3	TRBJ2-2	TRBD2	TGTGCCAGCAGCTTGCTAGCTAGCGGGGACGGGGAGCTGTTTTTT	CASSLLASGDGELFF
few	TRBV10-2	TRBJ2-7	TRBD2	TGCGCCAGCAGTGAGTCATTTGCGGCTAGCGGGAGAAACGAGCAGTACTTC	CASSESFAASGRNEQYF
NA	TRBV18	TRBJ1-5	NA	TGTGCCAGCTCACCAACTTCAGGGCGGAATCAGCCCCAGCATTTT	CASSPTSGRNQPQHF
NA	TRBV18	TRBJ1-4	NA	TGTGCCAGCTCACCAAATAGAGGGAGTCGAGATGAAAAACTGTTTTTT	CASSPNRGSRDEKLFF
once	TRBV4-2	TRBJ1-6	NA	TGTGCCAGCAGCCAGGCAGGGGAATATTCACCCCTCCACTTT	CASSQAGEYSPLHF
NA	TRBV27	TRBJ2-3	NA	TGTGCCAGCAGTTTGGTAGGGGTTGGTGATACGCAGTATTTT	CASSLVGVGDTQYF
once	TRBV28	TRBJ2-1	TRBD2	TGTGCCAGCAGTCAAAAGCCCTCACTAGCGGGTCTCTTCTTC	CASSQKPSLAGLFF
NA	TRBV6-5	TRBJ2-1	TRBD2	TGTGCCAGCACCCGCGGGAGAGGCAATGAGCAGTTCTTC	CASTRGRGNEQFF
few	TRBV19	TRBJ1-3	NA	TGTGCCAGTAGTATAACCGTCTTTGGAAACACCATATATTTT	CASSITVFGNTIYF
NA	TRBV30	TRBJ2-1	TRBD2	TGTGCCTGGAGTGCACTCCTTAGCGGGAGGGCCTTAGGTGAGCAGTTCTTC	CAWSALLSGRALGEQFF
NA	TRBV7-8	TRBJ1-4	TRBD1	TGTGCCAGCAGCACTCCTAGTCGGGGGACAGGGGAAGAAAAACTGTTTTTT	CASSTPSRGTGEEKLFF
NA	TRBV29-1	TRBJ2-1	NA	TGCAGCGTTAACGGAATGACGATCTCCTACAATGAGCAGTTCTTC	CSVNGMTISYNEQFF
many	TRBV6-5	TRBJ2-1	NA	TGTGCCAGCAGACGGGGGCTGGTGGGTGAGCAGTTCTTC	CASRRGLVGEQFF
NA	TRBV5-6	TRBJ1-5	NA	TGTGCCAGCAGCCTCTCGGGGAGGGGTCAGCCCCAGCATTTT	CASSLSGRGQPQHF
NA	TRBV5-1	TRBJ1-1	TRBD1	TGCGCCAGCAGCTCGCAGGGGGAAGGAGGCACTGAAGCTTTCTTT	CASSSQGEGGTEAFF
NA	TRBV5-8	TRBJ1-4	TRBD1	TGTGCCAGCAGCTTGGGGGGACAGGGGGATGAAAAACTGTTTTTT	CASSLGGQGDEKLFF
NA	TRBV6-4	TRBJ2-2	NA	TGTGCCAGCAGTGACGACGTCACCGGGGAGCTGTTTTTT	CASSDDVTGELFF
NA	TRBV6-6	TRBJ2-5	NA	TGTGCCAGCAGTAGCTTCTCCGGGGAGACCCAGTACTTC	CASSSFSGETQYF
once	TRBV2	TRBJ1-4	TRBD1	TGTGCCAGCAGCTACGCCCGGAGGACAGGGGAAAAACTGTTTTTT	CASSYARRTGEKLFF
few	TRBV6-6	TRBJ1-1	NA	TGTGCCAGCAGTTCGGACCGACGGGGGGTCGACACTGAAGCTTTCTTT	CASSSDRRGVDTEAFF
NA	TRBV30	TRBJ1-1	NA	TGTGCCTGGAGTGTAGACCCCGGTGAAGCTTTCTTT	CAWSVDPGEAFF
NA	TRBV4-2	TRBJ2-3	NA	TGTGCCAGCAGCCACCCCGGGGCCACCACAGATACGCAGTATTTT	CASSHPGATTDTQYF
NA	TRBV2	TRBJ1-1	NA	TGTGCCAGCAGTGATATAGGGAAAGCTTTCTTT	CASSDIGKAFF
NA	TRBV7-8	TRBJ1-1	NA	TGTGCCAGCAGCGCAATTACAGGGCTGAACACTGAAGCTTTCTTT	CASSAITGLNTEAFF
NA	TRBV9	TRBJ2-5	TRBD2	TGTGCCAGCAGCGTAGCACTAGCGGGAGGTGATGGGGAGACCCAGTACTTC	CASSVALAGGDGETQYF
NA	TRBV5-1	TRBJ2-1	NA	TGCGCCAGCAGCTTGGAGGCGGGTTCCTACAATGAGCAGTTCTTC	CASSLEAGSYNEQFF
NA	TRBV29-1	TRBJ2-1	TRBD1	TGCAGCGCCGCACGGCAGGGGGACAATGAGCAGTTCTTC	CSAARQGDNEQFF
NA	TRBV2	TRBJ2-7	NA	TGTGCCAGCAGGGCATCCCCCGGCGGGACCCTCTACGAGCAGTACTTC	CASRASPGGTLYEQYF
NA	TRBV14	TRBJ2-5	NA	TGTGCCAGCAGCCAGTTGTACCAAGAGACCCAGTACTTC	CASSQLYQETQYF
NA	TRBV7-3	TRBJ2-2	NA	TGTGCCAGCAGCCAACGGCAGGGCTTCCGATCCAGCGCCGGGGAGCTGTTTTTT	CASSQRQGFRSSAGELFF
NA	TRBV5-6	TRBJ2-5	NA	TGTGCCAGCAGCCCGGCGACAGGTCTTAGGGAGACCCAGTACTTC	CASSPATGLRETQYF
NA	TRBV28	TRBJ2-1	NA	TGTGCCAGCGGGAAAAGCGGGTTGGTCGATGAGCAGTTCTTC	CASGKSGLVDEQFF
NA	TRBV28	TRBJ2-7	NA	TGTGCCAGCAGTCCCAGACAGGTTAACTCCTACGAGCAGTACTTC	CASSPRQVNSYEQYF
NA	TRBV19	TRBJ1-5	NA	TGTGCCAGTAGTATAAATAGGGGATTCAATCAGCCCCAGCATTTT	CASSINRGFNQPQHF
few	TRBV7-9	TRBJ2-3	TRBD2	TGTGCCAGCAGCCCCGGGGGGGGCGGTTATACAGATACGCAGTATTTT	CASSPGGGGYTDTQYF
few	TRBV4-2	TRBJ2-1	NA	TGTGCCAGCAGCCAGGGCCGCGTGGATGAGCAGTTCTTC	CASSQGRVDEQFF
NA	TRBV2	TRBJ2-3	NA	TGTGCCAGCCTGGGGGCTCCGCCCCTCACAGATACGCAGTATTTT	CASLGAPPLTDTQYF
NA	TRBV5-1	TRBJ2-1	NA	TGCGCCAGCAGCTTGGCGGACACCTTCTACAATGAGCAGTTCTTC	CASSLADTFYNEQFF
NA	TRBV7-2	TRBJ2-7	NA	TGTGCCAGCAGCTTAGCGCAGCAGGTCTACGAGCAGTACTTC	CASSLAQQVYEQYF
NA	TRBV29-1	TRBJ2-7	NA	TGCAGCGTTGGTCAAGGGAACGAGCAGTACTTC	CSVGQGNEQYF